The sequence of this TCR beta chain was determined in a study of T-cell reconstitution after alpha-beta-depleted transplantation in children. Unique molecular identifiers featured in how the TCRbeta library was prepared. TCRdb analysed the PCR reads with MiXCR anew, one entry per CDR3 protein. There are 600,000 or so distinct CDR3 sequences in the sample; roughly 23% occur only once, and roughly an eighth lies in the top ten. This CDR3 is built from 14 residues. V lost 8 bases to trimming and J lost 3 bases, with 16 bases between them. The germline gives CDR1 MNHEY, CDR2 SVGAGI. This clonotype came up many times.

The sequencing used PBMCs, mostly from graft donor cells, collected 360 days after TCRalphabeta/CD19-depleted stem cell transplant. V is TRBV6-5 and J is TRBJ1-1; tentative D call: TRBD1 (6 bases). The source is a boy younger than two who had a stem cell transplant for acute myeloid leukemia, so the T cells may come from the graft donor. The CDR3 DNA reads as TGTGCCAGCTCGCGGGGGCGGACCGACACTGAAGCTTTCTTT. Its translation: CASSRGRTDTEAFF.